This T cell receptor beta chain comes out of a study of blood T cells in healthy people across ages. Overall study results and limits: Age showed a roughly linear inverse relationship with TCR beta diversity per million T cells. Long-lived donors exceeded aged donors in naive CD4+ cells and diversity.

Combining a sample-barcoded 5' primer with a J-beta primer mix, a second PCR ran for roughly 7 to 12 cycles. TCRdb analysed the 5' RACE reads with MiXCR anew, one entry per CDR3 protein. The repertoire holds under 2,000,000 distinct CDR3 sequences, about 50% seen once, with approximately 2.1% in the top ten. This clonotype was seen just once. The antigen is undetermined. Researchers collected 7.5 to 10 milliliters of peripheral blood from every single donor. There were at least 6 micrograms of total RNA extracted from every sample. The CDR3 covers 21 residues. Trimming took 6 bases from V and 0 from J, leaving 27 bases between them. The germline CDR1 and CDR2 sequences are MNHEY and SVGEGT.

Input material: blood. The V call is TRBV6-2 or TRBV6-3, the J call TRBJ2-6; weak D call: TRBD2 (5 bases). The clonotype was recovered from a woman in her 40s in good health. In nucleotides, the CDR3 is TGTGCCAGCAGCTATTGGTCCCGTTGGGGAGAGGGAACCTCTGGGGCCAACGTCCTGACTTTC. This translates into CASSYWSRWGEGTSGANVLTF.